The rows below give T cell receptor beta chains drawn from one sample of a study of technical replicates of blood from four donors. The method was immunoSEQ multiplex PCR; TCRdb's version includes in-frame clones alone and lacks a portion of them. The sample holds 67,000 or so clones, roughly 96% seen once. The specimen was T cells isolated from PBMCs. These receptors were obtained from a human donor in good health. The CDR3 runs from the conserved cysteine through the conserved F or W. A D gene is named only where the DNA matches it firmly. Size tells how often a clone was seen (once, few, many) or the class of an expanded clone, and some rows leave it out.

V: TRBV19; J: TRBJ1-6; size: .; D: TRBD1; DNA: TGTGCCTGTTCAGACAGGGGAAACTATAATTCACCCCTCCACTTT; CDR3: CACSDRGNYNSPLHF
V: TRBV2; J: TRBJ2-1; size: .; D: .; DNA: TGTGCCAGCAGTCGTTGGCCCAAGTACAATGAGCAGTTCTTC; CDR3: CASSRWPKYNEQFF
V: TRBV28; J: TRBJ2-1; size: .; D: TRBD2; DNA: TGTGCCAGCAGTGCGAGCGGGAGCCCCTACAATGAGCAGTTCTTC; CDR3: CASSASGSPYNEQFF
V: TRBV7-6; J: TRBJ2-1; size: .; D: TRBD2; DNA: TGTGCCAGCAGCCGGGGACTAGCGGGAGGAAGTGAGCAGTTCTTC; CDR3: CASSRGLAGGSEQFF
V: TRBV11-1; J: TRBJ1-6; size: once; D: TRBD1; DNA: TGTGCCAGCAGCTTAGATCCGGGACAGGTCAATTCACCCCTCCACTTT; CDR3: CASSLDPGQVNSPLHF
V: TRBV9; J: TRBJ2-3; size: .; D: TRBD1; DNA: TGTGCCAGCAGCGCGGGACAGGGGGCGCATCATACGCAGTATTTT; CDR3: CASSAGQGAHHTQYF
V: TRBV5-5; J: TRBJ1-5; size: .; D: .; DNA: TGTGCCAGCAGCACCACCGGGACAAACAATCAGCCCCAGCATTTT; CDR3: CASSTTGTNNQPQHF
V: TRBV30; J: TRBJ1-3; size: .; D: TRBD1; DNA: TGTGCCTGGAGTGGTATGACAGGGACTGGAAACACCATATATTTT; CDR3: CAWSGMTGTGNTIYF
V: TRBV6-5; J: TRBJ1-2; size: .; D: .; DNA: TGTGCCAGCAGCTCTCCAGGTATTGGCTATGGCTACACCTTC; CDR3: CASSSPGIGYGYTF
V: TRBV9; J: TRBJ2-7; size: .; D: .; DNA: TGTGCCAGCAGCGTAGACGGAGGGAGAGCCTACGAGCAGTACTTC; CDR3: CASSVDGGRAYEQYF
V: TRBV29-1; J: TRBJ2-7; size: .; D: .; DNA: TGCAGCGTTGAGTCTAGTGGCTACGAGCAGTACTTC; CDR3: CSVESSGYEQYF
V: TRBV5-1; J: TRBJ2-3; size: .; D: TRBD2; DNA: TGCGCCAGCAGCTTGGTTGTAGCTAGCGGGGGGGCAGATACGCAGTATTTT; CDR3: CASSLVVASGGADTQYF
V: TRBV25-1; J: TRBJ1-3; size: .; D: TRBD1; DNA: TGTGCCAGCAACTCGGGACAGGGTGCTGGAAACACCATATATTTT; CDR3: CASNSGQGAGNTIYF
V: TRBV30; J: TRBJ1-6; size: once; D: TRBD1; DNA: TGTGCCTGGAACCTACAGGGGGCACCCTATAATTCACCCCTCCACTTT; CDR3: CAWNLQGAPYNSPLHF
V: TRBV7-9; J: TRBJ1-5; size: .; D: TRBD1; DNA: TGTGCCAGCAGCTCGCCAAGACAGGGGAACGGCAATCAGCCCCAGCATTTT; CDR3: CASSSPRQGNGNQPQHF
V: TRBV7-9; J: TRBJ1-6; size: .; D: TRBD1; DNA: TGTGCCAGCAGCCGGGACAGCCCAGAACTCCACTTT; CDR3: CASSRDSPELHF
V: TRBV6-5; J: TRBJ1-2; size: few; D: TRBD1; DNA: TGTGCCAGCGGACACAAACAGGGGACTGGCTACACCTTC; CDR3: CASGHKQGTGYTF
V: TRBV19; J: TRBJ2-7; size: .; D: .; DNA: TGTGCCAGTAGTATGAACAGGCAATTCTCCTACGAGCAGTACTTC; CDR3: CASSMNRQFSYEQYF
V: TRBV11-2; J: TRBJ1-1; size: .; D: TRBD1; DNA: TGTGCCAGCAGGATCCAACAGGGGGATAAAACTTTCTTT; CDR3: CASRIQQGDKTFF
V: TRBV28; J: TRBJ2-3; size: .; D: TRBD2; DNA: TGTGCCAGCCGGGACTACCGTACAGATACGCAGTATTTT; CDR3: CASRDYRTDTQYF
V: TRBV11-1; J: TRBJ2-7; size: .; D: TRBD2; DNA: TGTGCCAGCAGTCTCAGCGGGGTCTACGAGCAGTACTTC; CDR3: CASSLSGVYEQYF
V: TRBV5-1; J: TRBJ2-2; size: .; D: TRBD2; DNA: TGCGCCAGCAGCTTGGAACCTAGCGGGACCGGGGAGCTGTTTTTT; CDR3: CASSLEPSGTGELFF
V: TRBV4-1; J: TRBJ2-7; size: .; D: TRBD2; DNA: TGCGCCAGCAGACCCGGGACTAGCGGAGCCTACGAGCAGTACTTC; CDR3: CASRPGTSGAYEQYF
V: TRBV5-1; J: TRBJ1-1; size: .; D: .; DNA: TGCGCCAGCAAGCACGAAGCTGAAGCTTTCTTT; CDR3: CASKHEAEAFF
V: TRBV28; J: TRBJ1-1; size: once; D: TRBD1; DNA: TGTGCCAGCAGACATCGCAGGGGGGACCGTGAAGCTTTCTTT; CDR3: CASRHRRGDREAFF
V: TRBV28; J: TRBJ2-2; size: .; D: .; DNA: TGTGCCAGCAGTGCCACTTGGAGGTACACCGGGGAGCTGTTTTTT; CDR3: CASSATWRYTGELFF
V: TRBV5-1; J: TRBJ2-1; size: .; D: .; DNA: TGCGCCAGCAGCTTGCAGGTTCTTTATTCCTACAATGAGCAGTTCTTC; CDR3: CASSLQVLYSYNEQFF
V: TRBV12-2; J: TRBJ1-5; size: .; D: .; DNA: TGTGCAAGTCGCTTCCTCCTTAGTTGGACCCCGGGACAGGGGGCTTATAGCAATCAGCCCCAGCATTTT; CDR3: CASRFLLSWTPGQGAYSNQPQHF
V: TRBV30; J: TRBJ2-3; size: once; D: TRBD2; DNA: TGTGCCTGGAGACCGGGGGGGCCCACAGATACGCAGTATTTT; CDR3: CAWRPGGPTDTQYF
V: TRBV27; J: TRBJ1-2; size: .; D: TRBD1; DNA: TGTGCCAGCAGTTTATCGGACAGGGGCTATGGCTACACCTTC; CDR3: CASSLSDRGYGYTF